This T cell receptor beta chain appears in the sequencing data of a study of chemoradiotherapy in HPV16-positive cancers. Libraries were prepared by immunoSEQ multiplex PCR; TCRdb keeps only in-frame clonotypes and omits some of them. The sample has approximately 11,000 clones, 75% seen once. The source is a human donor with HPV-associated anogenital cancer. This sample was obtained from a patient who underwent chemoradiotherapy.

The CDR3 nucleotides read TGTGCCAGCAGCTTAGGCACTGGAAACACCATATATTTT. This encodes CASSLGTGNTIYF. The rearrangement joins TRBV5-5 to TRBJ1-3; no reliable D call. The length of the CDR3 is 13 residues. V was pared by 2 bases and J by 2 bases, with 5 bases between. Germline CDR1 SGHKS, CDR2 YYEKEE (reference sequence).